This T cell receptor beta chain was identified in a study of blood T cells in healthy people across ages (dated by TCRdb to between 2015 and 2017). In the study overall: Template switching captured roughly one uniquely barcoded TCR beta cDNA molecule per two T cells in model experiments. To track age-related changes in TCR beta repertoire diversity, the study relied on deep sequencing normalized with unique cDNA molecular identifiers. Two additional independent replicas of 1 million unique cDNA reads from the same blood draw were analyzed for two donors (one aged 18 to 29 and one aged 80 or older). The donors were split into four age groups: young (average 16 years), middle-aged (roughly 39), aged (62) and long-lived (roughly 80). To avoid experimental bias, donors of different ages were distributed randomly across sequencing lanes.

What the work shows at the level of the full study, not this receptor alone: Donor CMV infection status was unknown, potentially confounding age-related changes in expanded clonotypes. Observed TCR beta diversity per million T cells fell roughly linearly with age, and a significant reduction was already apparent by age around 40. Estimates of total diversity based on one million sequenced T cells were regarded as lower bounds and as underestimates. There was a strong correlation between observed TCR beta diversity and the percentage of naive T cells measured by flow cytometry. Conclusive comparison of naive and antigen-experienced compartments was prevented by the profiling of bulk unsorted PBMCs. Compared with the aged group, the long-lived group had more naive CD4+ T cells, fewer expanded clones and increased TCR diversity, suggesting age selection.

Counted from cysteine to phenylalanine, this CDR3 has 15 amino acids. Only the CDR3 region is kept as DNA, spanning 45 bases read in frame from base 1. Germline trimming: 1 base from V, 5 bases from J; junction bases outside gene matches: 5. The germline V gene (reference sequence) yields DFQATT for CDR1 and SNEGSKA for CDR2. About this clonotype itself: Its antigen is not yet known. There are no base qualities to consult, and no much larger clone falls within one base.

The approximately 39 donors, aged 6 to 90 years, were systemically healthy Caucasian individuals from Russia. Each donor gave roughly 9.5 milliliters of peripheral blood, collected into EDTA-treated Vacutainer tubes. Ficoll-Paque density-gradient centrifugation was used to isolate PBMCs, with at least 6 million obtained per sample. Total RNA was extracted from PBMCs with Trizol reagent, with at least 6 micrograms obtained per sample. The percentages of naive CD45RAhigh/CD27high T cells were determined by flow cytometry on a PBMC aliquot from every donor. The method behind the library was 5' RACE. For sequencing, an Illumina HiSeq 2500 was employed. A second roughly 6 to 11 cycle PCR used a sample-barcoded 5' primer and a J-beta primer mix. A unique molecular identifier was introduced onto each TCR beta cDNA molecule by a template-switch 5' adaptor carrying 12 random nucleotides. At least 2.5 million CDR3-containing paired-end reads were obtained from each sample. First-strand cDNA was synthesized from all RNA with the Mint cDNA synthesis kit, primed by a TRBC-specific oligonucleotide. Following uracil-DNA glycosylase treatment, a first 18-cycle PCR with universal primers M1SS and BC2_uni_R was performed on all cDNA. As for the authors' bioinformatics: For normalization, 1 million high-quality reads were randomly selected from each sample, with every read carrying a distinct molecular identifier. Reads with shared molecular identifiers were discarded instead of being binned into consensus sequences. CDR3 identification, clonotype clustering and error correction used MiTCR with a Q25 quality threshold and the strictest error-elimination algorithm. A nonparametric unseen species model with Euler transformation was used to estimate lower-bound total TCR beta diversity. TCRdb ran its own pipeline on the public reads, namely fastp trimming at Q25 and MiXCR clone calling, and kept in-frame beta chains. All rows with the same CDR3 protein become a single entry with the most common DNA and genes. TCRdb assigned the V and J calls; the authors' analysis was not used. The sample table records roughly 2 million distinct CDR3 sequences; around 50% of these occur just once. The ten biggest clones cover around 2.1% of the sample.

The sample consisted of blood. This clonotype was obtained from a woman in her thirties or forties in good health. Here the chain combines TRBV20-1 and TRBJ1-6, and 7 bases in between align with TRBD1. The DNA is as follows: TGCAGTGCTAGAGGTACAGGGGCGAATAATTCACCCCTCCACTTT. Translated, this is CSARGTGANNSPLHF.